What follows are 25 T cell receptor beta chains derived from one specimen sequenced in a study of PD-1 blockade in classical Hodgkin lymphoma. Profiling relied on immunoSEQ multiplex PCR, and the TCRdb table lists in-frame clones only, not all of them. This repertoire shows tens of thousands of clones, approximately 90% found once; its top ten account for 0.25% to 0.35%. Time point indicated: cycle 4 day 1 (C4D1), after less than 7 weeks of nivolumab. Patients all relapsed after autologous stem cell transplantation, and there was variation in brentuximab vedotin exposure. The CD4+ T cells used were purified from thawed PBMCs through magnetic negative selection. The input for sequencing was CD4+ T cells from blood, taken before the fourth cycle of nivolumab. These receptors were taken from a human donor with classical Hodgkin lymphoma.

The CDR3, as DNA: TGTGCCAGTAGTATTCAGGGGGCTCACTATGGCTACACCTTC. Its translation is CASSIQGAHYGYTF. The V call is TRBV19, the J call TRBJ1-2; TRBD1 matches at 8 bases. The junction had 3 bases not matched to a gene; V was cut back by 3 bases and J by 3 bases. Germline V gives CDR1 LNHDA, CDR2 SQIVND (reference sequence). The CDR3 has 14 amino acids. Drawing the rest from reference TRBV19 and TRBJ1-2, the complete variable domain is DGGITQSPKYLFRKEGQNVTLSCEQNLNHDAMYWYRQDPGQGLRLIYYSQIVNDFQKGDIAEGYSVSREKKESFPLTVTSAQKNPTAFYLCASSIQGAHYGYTFGSGTRLTVV.

The V call is TRBV11-2, the J call TRBJ2-2; 9 bases are a match to TRBD1. CDR3 size: 18 residues. The germline V gene encodes CDR1 SGHAT and CDR2 FQNNGV. The trim removed 3 bases at V and 5 bases at J, leaving 13 bases unmatched. The CDR3 DNA sequence: TGTGCCAGCAGCTTGGCGGCCTACAGGGGGCGAGGGACCGGGGAGCTGTTTTTT. This gives the protein CASSLAAYRGRGTGELFF.

The chain is built from TRBV6-1 and TRBJ1-1; D is uncertain. The CDR3 spans 13 residues. Germline assignment: CDR1 MNHNS and CDR2 SASEGT. The V end was cut by 7 bases, the J end by 0 bases, with 9 bases between. CDR3 protein: CASNTQLNTEAFF. CDR3 in DNA: TGTGCCAGCAATACGCAGTTGAACACTGAAGCTTTCTTT.

This clone was recorded only once. This sequence joins TRBV25-1 and TRBJ1-3; D remains unclear. V was clipped by 1 base and J by 2 bases, with 6 bases between them. This CDR3 spans 14 amino acids. CDR1 and CDR2 from the germline V gene are MGHDK and SYGVNS. The CDR3 is CASSESLAGNTIYF. CDR3 nucleotide sequence: TGTGCCAGCAGTGAATCACTCGCTGGAAACACCATATATTTT.

The CDR3 here is CASSLNGDTEAFF. The CDR3 bases are TGTGCCAGCTCACTTAATGGGGACACTGAAGCTTTCTTT. The chain combines TRBV18 with TRBJ1-1; D not certain. The CDR3 sequence is 13 residues long. The germline CDR1 and CDR2 sequences are KGHSH and LQKENI. V was trimmed by 4 bases and J by 3 bases, leaving 9 bases between them.

The V call is TRBV11-2, the J call TRBJ2-1; possible D gene TRBD2, 5 bases. CDR1 SGHAT and CDR2 FQNNGV come from the germline V gene. This CDR3 region has 15 residues. The ends were cut back, 5 bases at V and 4 bases at J, with 15 bases in the middle. CDR3 in DNA: TGTGCCAGCAGCCCCTGGAGCGGAGAGTACAATGAGCAGTTCTTC. The encoded protein is CASSPWSGEYNEQFF.

The genes are TRBV11-2 and TRBJ2-7, with D possibly being TRBD2 (5 bases). Looked up from germline, CDR1 is SGHAT and CDR2 is FQNNGV. CDR3 length equals 13 residues. Deletions cut 3 bases from V and 2 bases from J, with 8 bases between. The CDR3 reads CASSFPSPYEQYF. Here the CDR3 DNA reads TGTGCCAGCAGCTTTCCTAGCCCCTACGAGCAGTACTTC. The full variable domain, rest sourced from reference TRBV11-2 and TRBJ2-7, is EAGVAQSPRYKIIEKRQSVAFWCNPISGHATLYWYQQILGQGPKLLIQFQNNGVVDDSQLPKDRFSAERLKGVDSTLKIQPAKLEDSAVYLCASSFPSPYEQYFGPGTRLTVT.

This chain joins TRBV7-9 and TRBJ2-3; the match to TRBD1 covers 7 bases. V gave up 4 bases and J gave up 9 bases; unmatched junction bases: 10. The germline gives CDR1 SEHNR, CDR2 FQNEAQ (reference sequence). The CDR3 totals 14 residues. In DNA form, the CDR3 reads TGTGCCAGCAGCTCACGGAGGACAGGCGAAACGCAGTATTTT. Its translation is CASSSRRTGETQYF.

This clone has only one observation. The chain joins TRBV6-5 to TRBJ2-5; D call uncertain. The V end lost 5 bases, the J end lost 5 bases, and 6 bases lay between the germline ends. Germline V gene lookup returns CDR1 MNHEY and CDR2 SVGAGI. The CDR3 consists of 11 residues. The CDR3 reads CASSQSETQYF. CDR3 in DNA: TGTGCCAGCAGTCAGTCGGAGACCCAGTACTTC.

In DNA, the CDR3 is TGTGCCACCAGCAGAGATCAAGGCCAGCCCCAGCATTTT. Residues: CATSRDQGQPQHF. This chain uses TRBV15 with TRBJ1-5; D call uncertain. This CDR3 has 13 amino acids. CDR1 LNHNV and CDR2 YYDKDF come from the germline V gene (reference sequence). V lost 0 bases, J lost 7 bases, and 7 bases lay in between.

V is TRBV5-1 and J is TRBJ2-2, with D perhaps TRBD1 (5 bases). CDR3 length equals 15 residues. Germline lookup yields CDR1 SGHRS and CDR2 YFSETQ. Deletions cut 4 bases from V and 4 bases from J, with 14 bases between. In DNA, the CDR3 is TGCGCCAGCAGCGCTCAGGGTCAAGGCACCGGGGAGCTGTTTTTT. It yields the protein CASSAQGQGTGELFF.

The chain combines TRBV9 with TRBJ2-2; D remains ambiguous. The V gene's germline CDR1 is SGDLS and CDR2 YYNGEE. V was cut by 3 bases and J by 4 bases, with 7 bases left in between. CDR3 size: 13 residues. Here the CDR3 reads CASSASVTGELFF. CDR3 nucleotide sequence: TGTGCCAGCAGCGCCAGCGTCACCGGGGAGCTGTTTTTT.

CDR3: CAWSTSRDRGIGYGYTF. The DNA for the CDR3 is TGTGCCTGGAGTACTTCCCGGGACAGGGGAATTGGCTATGGCTACACCTTC. The rearrangement uses TRBV30 and TRBJ1-2; 10 positions match TRBD1. CDR1 and CDR2 (germline): GTSNPN, SVGIG (reference sequence). The CDR3 runs to 17 residues. Trimming took 2 bases from V and 4 from J; bases not matched to a gene: 13.

The rearrangement uses TRBV18 and TRBJ1-5; no clear D gene. Trimming removed 6 bases at V and 2 bases at J, with 17 bases between. Germline V gene sequence: CDR1 KGHSH, CDR2 LQKENI. CDR3 length: 16 amino acids. CDR3 in DNA: TGTGCCAGCTCGTCCGTTCGGGGTGATGGCAATCAGCCCCAGCATTTT. Its translation is CASSSVRGDGNQPQHF. Full variable domain (outside the CDR3, taken from reference TRBV18 and TRBJ1-5): NAGVMQNPRHLVRRRGQEARLRCSPMKGHSHVYWYRQLPEEGLKFMVYLQKENIIDESGMPKERFSAEFPKEGPSILRIQQVVRGDSAAYFCASSSVRGDGNQPQHFGDGTRLSIL.

The chain uses TRBV28 and TRBJ2-1, with D possibly TRBD2 on 6 matching bases. The CDR3 totals 17 residues. V gave up 9 bases and J gave up 12 bases, with 33 bases separating them. CDR1 MDHEN and CDR2 SYDVKM come from the germline V gene. This CDR3 reads CARTRRAGNSARRGQFF. The CDR3 region has the DNA TGTGCCAGAACTCGCCGGGCGGGGAACAGTGCCCGAAGGGGGCAGTTCTTC.

This chain joins TRBV7-2 and TRBJ2-7; TRBD1 might be the D (5 bases). CDR1 and CDR2 from the germline V gene are SGHTA and FQGNSA. V lost 5 bases, J lost 2 bases, and 19 bases lay in between. The CDR3 covers 16 residues. In DNA form, the CDR3 reads TGTGCCAGCAGCGCCCAGGGTACGTTGCCCACCTACGAGCAGTACTTC. Residues: CASSAQGTLPTYEQYF.

The chain recombines TRBV2 with TRBJ2-5; D is possibly TRBD2 (5 bases). The CDR3 is 14 residues long. Trimming removed 6 bases at V and 5 bases at J, with 16 bases between. Germline V lookup: CDR1 SNHLY, CDR2 FYNNEI. DNA for the CDR3: TGTGCCAGCAGACTAGGGTTTTCGGCGGAGACCCAGTACTTC. As protein: CASRLGFSAETQYF.

V usage is TRBV28 and J usage is TRBJ1-2; D perhaps matches TRBD1 (5 bases). The CDR3 contains 14 residues. V was cut by 4 bases and J by 3 bases, with 12 bases left in between. CDR1 MDHEN and CDR2 SYDVKM come from the germline V gene. Written as DNA, the CDR3 is TGTGCCAGCAGTTCGCAGGGTGGGGACTATGGCTACACCTTC. Translating it yields CASSSQGGDYGYTF.

The chain couples TRBV5-6 to TRBJ1-1; D gene uncertain. CDR1 and CDR2 from the germline V gene are SGHDT and YYEEEE. The V end was cut by 0 bases, the J end by 5 bases, with 14 bases between. The CDR3 has 15 residues. CDR3 bases: TGTGCCAGCAGCTTGGCCCGTGGGGTAGGTACTGAAGCTTTCTTT. Protein sequence: CASSLARGVGTEAFF.

The CDR3 sequence: CASSIWSAQYSNQPQHF. CDR3 sequence (DNA): TGTGCCAGTAGTATATGGTCAGCCCAATATAGCAATCAGCCCCAGCATTTT. This chain joins TRBV19 and TRBJ1-5; D is undetermined. With 2 bases removed from V and 0 bases from J, the gap between germline ends came to 14 bases. CDR3 length equals 17 residues. Germline CDR1 is LNHDA and CDR2 is SQIVND (reference sequence).

The chain has TRBV19 and TRBJ2-1, with TRBD2 matching over 9 bases. Losses at the gene ends were 5 bases for V and 10 bases for J; bases not matched to a gene: 18. This CDR3 has 17 amino acids. CDR1 LNHDA and CDR2 SQIVND come from the germline V gene (reference sequence). The CDR3: CASSFLGLAGLLVEQFF. The DNA for the CDR3 is TGTGCCAGTAGTTTTCTTGGGCTAGCGGGATTATTAGTCGAGCAGTTCTTC.

The rearrangement joins TRBV18 to TRBJ2-5; no clear D. Germline CDR1 KGHSH, CDR2 LQKENI. The CDR3 is 16 residues long. Trimming took 3 bases from V and 4 from J, leaving 18 bases between them. The CDR3 spells CASSPAGPWDAETQYF. In nucleotides, the CDR3 is TGTGCCAGCTCACCCGCCGGGCCGTGGGATGCAGAGACCCAGTACTTC.

This chain links TRBV2 with TRBJ2-1, with D possibly matching TRBD1 (5 bases). The V end lost 8 bases, the J end lost 6 bases, and 14 bases lay between the germline ends. This CDR3 has 13 amino acids. Germline V gene lookup returns CDR1 SNHLY and CDR2 FYNNEI. DNA for the CDR3: TGTGCCAGCTGTGCTCAGGGTTTCAATGAGCAGTTCTTC. It specifies CASCAQGFNEQFF.

The chain links TRBV9 to TRBJ2-7; D gene unclear. The germline V gene encodes CDR1 SGDLS and CDR2 YYNGEE. Trimming pared 0 bases from V and 3 bases from J, leaving 13 bases between. The CDR3 loop spans 15 amino acids. The chain's CDR3 is CASSVAGQGVYEQYF. In DNA, the CDR3 is TGTGCCAGCAGCGTAGCCGGTCAAGGTGTCTACGAGCAGTACTTC. Combining the CDR3 with reference TRBV9 and TRBJ2-7 gives the whole variable domain DSGVTQTPKHLITATGQRVTLRCSPRSGDLSVYWYQQSLDQGLQFLIQYYNGEERAKGNILERFSAQQFPDLHSELNLSSLELGDSALYFCASSVAGQGVYEQYFGPGTRLTVT.

V is TRBV29-1 and J is TRBJ2-1; 11 bases map to TRBD2. Germline V lookup: CDR1 SQVTM, CDR2 ANQGSEA. Trimming cost V 6 bases and J 5 bases; bases outside gene matches: 9. The CDR3 covers 15 residues. For the CDR3, the DNA is TGCAGCGTCGAGAGCGGGACTAGCGGAGACAATGAGCAGTTCTTC. Protein: CSVESGTSGDNEQFF.